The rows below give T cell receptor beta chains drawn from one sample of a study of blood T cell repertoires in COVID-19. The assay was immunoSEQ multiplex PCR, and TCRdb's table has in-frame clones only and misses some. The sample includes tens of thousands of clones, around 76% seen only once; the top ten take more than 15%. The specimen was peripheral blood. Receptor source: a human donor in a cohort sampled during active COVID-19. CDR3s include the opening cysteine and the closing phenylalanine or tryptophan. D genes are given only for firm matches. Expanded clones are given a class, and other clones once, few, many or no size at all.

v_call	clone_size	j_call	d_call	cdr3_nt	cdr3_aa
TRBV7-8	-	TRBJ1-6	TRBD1	TGTGCCAGCAGCGTGACAGGGAATTCACCCCTCCACTTT	CASSVTGNSPLHF
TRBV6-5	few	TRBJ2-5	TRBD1	TGTGCCAGCAGTTCGGGACAGGGGCGACAAGAGACCCAGTACTTC	CASSSGQGRQETQYF
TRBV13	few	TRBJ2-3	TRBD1	TGTGCCAGCAGCTTAGAAACAGGGGAGATTTCAGATACGCAGTATTTT	CASSLETGEISDTQYF
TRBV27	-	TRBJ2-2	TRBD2	TGTGCCAGCAGTTTTCGACTAGCTGCCGGGGAGCTGTTTTTT	CASSFRLAAGELFF
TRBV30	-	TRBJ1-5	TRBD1	TGTGCCTGGAGTGCGGGACAGGGACTTTCTTATAGCAATCAGCCCCAGCATTTT	CAWSAGQGLSYSNQPQHF
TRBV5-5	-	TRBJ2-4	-	TGTGCCAGCAGCTGGACAGCGCTAGCCAAAAACATTCAGTACTTC	CASSWTALAKNIQYF
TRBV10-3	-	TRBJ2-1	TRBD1	TGTGCCATCAGCACAGGGGCCCATGAGCAGTTCTTC	CAISTGAHEQFF
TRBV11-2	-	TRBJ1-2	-	TGTGCCAGCAGCTCCGGGACTTTTCGGTATGGCTACACCTTC	CASSSGTFRYGYTF
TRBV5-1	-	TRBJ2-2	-	TGCGCCAGCAGCTTGGGCCCCTCGGGGTGGAACACCGGGGAGCTGTTTTTT	CASSLGPSGWNTGELFF
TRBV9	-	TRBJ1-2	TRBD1	TGTGCCAGCAGCGTAGACGGACAGGGGTGGGGCTACACCTTC	CASSVDGQGWGYTF
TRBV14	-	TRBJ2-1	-	TGTGCCAGCAGCCCCAGACTAGTCCATGAGCAGTTCTTC	CASSPRLVHEQFF
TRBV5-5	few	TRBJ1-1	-	TGTGCCAGCAGCCCCTGGGAGGTAGGGGCGGACACTGAAGCTTTCTTT	CASSPWEVGADTEAFF
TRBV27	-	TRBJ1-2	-	TGTGCCAGCAAGGGGGATAGCTATGGCTACACCTTC	CASKGDSYGYTF
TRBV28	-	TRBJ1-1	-	TGTGCCAGCAGTTTCGATGCGGGGGGCACTGAAGCTTTCTTT	CASSFDAGGTEAFF
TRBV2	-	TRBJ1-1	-	TGTGCCAGCAGTGACTCACAGTATTTCACTGAAGCTTTCTTT	CASSDSQYFTEAFF
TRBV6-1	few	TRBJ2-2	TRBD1	TGTGCCAGCAGTGAAAGGGACAGGGGCTACACCGGGGAGCTGTTTTTT	CASSERDRGYTGELFF
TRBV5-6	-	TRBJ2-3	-	TGTGCCAGCAGCTTGCGGGACAACCGGGTCACAGATACGCAGTATTTT	CASSLRDNRVTDTQYF
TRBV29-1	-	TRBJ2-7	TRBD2	TGCAGCGTTGACTCCGGGAGGTCCTACGAGCAGTACTTC	CSVDSGRSYEQYF